Here is one TCR beta chain with its context. Antigen specificity is unknown. The CDR3 spans 13 residues. Losses at the gene ends were 11 bases for V and 2 bases for J; bases not matched to a gene: 5. Germline CDR1 MDHEN, CDR2 SYDVKM. The sample originates from a study of T cell responses to AZD1222 COVID-19 vaccine. Findings of the study overall: Donors were chiefly white British, with a greater number of females, and clonal diversity was perhaps underestimated.

Sequencing used immunoSEQ multiplex PCR; TCRdb keeps in-frame clones, though not all of them. This sample carries 180,000 or so clones, about 88% of them seen once, and the ten largest clones take roughly a quarter. The chain joins TRBV28 to TRBJ2-3, with 9 bases identical to TRBD1. This TCR came from an adult who received the AZD1222 COVID-19 vaccine. The sequencing here drew on peripheral blood, taken 28 days after the second AZD1222 dose. The CDR3 nucleotides are TGTGCCGGGAGGGACAGGGACACAGATACGCAGTATTTT. Amino acid sequence: CAGRDRDTDTQYF.